A single sample gave rise to the 8 T cell receptor beta chains below, sequenced in a study of early T cells in non-severe SARS-CoV-2 infection. Using its own MiXCR run on the 5' RACE reads, TCRdb lists one record per CDR3 protein. The sample carries about 30,000 distinct CDR3 sequences, around 5.3% recorded once. The sample comprised whole blood. These receptors were collected from an adult who was a healthcare worker with PCR-confirmed SARS-CoV-2 infection or an uninfected control (not recorded which).

V gene TRBV21-1 combines with J gene TRBJ1-5; TRBD1 is the table's D call and was not checked against the DNA. TRBV21-1 is flagged as a pseudogene. The CDR3 is 14 amino acids. The CDR3 nucleotides read TGTGCCAGCAGCCCGTGGACAGGGACTCAGCCCCAGCATTTT. Translation gives CASSPWTGTQPQHF.

This clonotype was seen at least ten times. This chain connects TRBV2 to TRBJ1-5; D unresolved. CDR3 length: 12 amino acids. Trimming pared 8 bases from V and 9 bases from J, leaving 14 bases between. In germline, CDR1 is SNHLY, CDR2 FYNNEI. CDR3 protein: CASCTDGGPQHF. The CDR3 DNA reads as TGTGCCAGCTGTACAGACGGAGGGCCCCAGCATTTT.

This clonotype was counted many times. The rearrangement links TRBV5-1 to TRBJ2-1; 12 nucleotides line up with TRBD2. V gave up 4 bases and J gave up 7 bases; unmatched junction bases: 3. From germline, CDR1 is SGHRS and CDR2 YFSETQ. This CDR3 contains 14 residues. The CDR3 sequence is CASSLTSGSNEQFF. The CDR3 DNA is TGCGCCAGCAGCCTGACTAGCGGGAGTAATGAGCAGTTCTTC.

This clonotype has only a few counts. The rearrangement links TRBV20-1 to TRBJ1-1; a possible D gene is TRBD1 (5 bases). The CDR3 extends over 15 amino acids. V lost 3 bases to trimming and J lost 0 bases, with 14 bases between them. Germline lookup yields CDR1 DFQATT and CDR2 SNEGSKA (reference sequence). CDR3 DNA sequence: TGCAGTGCTAGGGGCAGGGAGGGCATGAACACTGAAGCTTTCTTT. Protein sequence: CSARGREGMNTEAFF.

This clonotype was seen ten or more times. The rearrangement uses TRBV11-2 and TRBJ1-2, with TRBD1 matching 7 bases. Germline assignment: CDR1 SGHAT and CDR2 FQNNGV. Germline trimming cut 0 bases from V and 4 bases from J; bases unmatched to any gene: 8. This CDR3 has 16 residues. DNA of the CDR3: TGTGCCAGCAGCTTAGACCGGCGTGACAGGGCCTATGGCTACACCTTC. This gives the protein CASSLDRRDRAYGYTF.

This clonotype was found many times. V is TRBV30 and J is TRBJ2-1, with 7 bases identical to TRBD1. The CDR3 is 16 residues long. Germline loops: CDR1 GTSNPN, CDR2 SVGIG (reference sequence). Trimming took 0 bases from V and 6 from J; bases not matched to a gene: 11. The CDR3 protein is CAWSVQTGYLTNEQFF. CDR3 coding DNA: TGTGCCTGGAGTGTACAGACAGGGTACCTTACCAATGAGCAGTTCTTC. Full variable domain (outside the CDR3, taken from reference TRBV30 and TRBJ2-1): SQTIHQWPATLVQPVGSPLSLECTVEGTSNPNLYWYRQAAGRGLQLLFYSVGIGQISSEVPQNLSASRPQDRQFILSSKKLLLSDSGFYLCAWSVQTGYLTNEQFFGPGTRLTVL.

Ten or more counts support this clonotype. This chain uses TRBV6-1 with TRBJ1-5; D is undetermined. The CDR3 has 16 amino acids. Germline assignment: CDR1 MNHNS and CDR2 SASEGT. Trimming cost V 1 base and J 2 bases, with 12 bases left between them. CDR3 DNA: TGTGCCAGCAGTGAAGGATGGCCAGGTCGCAATCAGCCCCAGCATTTT. This translates into CASSEGWPGRNQPQHF.

This clonotype occurred many times. The chain joins TRBV2 to TRBJ1-2; D call uncertain. V shed 7 bases and J shed 4 bases, with 13 bases lying between them. This CDR3 is built from 13 residues. The germline V gene has CDR1 SNHLY and CDR2 FYNNEI. CDR3 amino acids: CASKKDGLYGYTF. CDR3 DNA: TGTGCCAGCAAGAAGGACGGCCTCTATGGCTACACCTTC.